This entry lists 21 T cell receptor beta chains sequenced from one sample in a study of shared clonotypes between healthy human individuals. The assay was immunoSEQ multiplex PCR, and TCRdb's table has in-frame clones only and misses some. The data hold hundreds of thousands of clones, with over 65% observed a single time. The source material was memory CD4+ T cells sorted from blood. Sample subset: CD45RA-negative fraction. These receptors all stem from a woman aged 25-40 years in good health.

The chain combines TRBV9 with TRBJ2-2; 9 nucleotides align to TRBD2. The CDR3 runs to 19 residues. With V trimmed by 4 bases and J by 2 bases, 15 bases remained unmatched. Germline CDR1 reads SGDLS; CDR2 reads YYNGEE. CDR3 DNA sequence: TGTGCCAGCAGCTCCCGAGGTAGCGGGAGAGCTCTAAACACCGGGGAGCTGTTTTTT. It specifies CASSSRGSGRALNTGELFF.

Note on this clone: Different DNA sequences within this sample yield the same CDR3. The chain links TRBV25-1 to TRBJ2-5; D not resolved. CDR1 MGHDK and CDR2 SYGVNS come from the germline V gene. The CDR3 extends over 14 amino acids. V was trimmed by 6 bases and J by 6 bases, leaving 17 bases between them. DNA of the CDR3: TGTGCCAGCAGGCCCACCTCGGACCGGCAGACCCAGTACTTC. It is translated as CASRPTSDRQTQYF.

The rearrangement uses TRBV7-8 and TRBJ2-3, with TRBD2 identical over 11 bases. V shed 5 bases, J shed 3 bases, and the junction held 16 bases outside the gene matches. The CDR3 runs 19 residues. CDR1 and CDR2 from the germline V gene are SGHVS and FQNEAQ. In DNA, the CDR3 is TGTGCCAGCAGCCCCTGGTCGATAGCGGGAGGGCTGAGGACAGATACGCAGTATTTT. Translated: CASSPWSIAGGLRTDTQYF.

This chain uses TRBV5-8 with TRBJ1-1; possible D gene TRBD1, 5 bases. The germline V gene has CDR1 SGHTS and CDR2 YDEGEE. This CDR3 region has 13 residues. The V end was cut by 0 bases, the J end by 6 bases, with 9 bases between. DNA for the CDR3: TGTGCCAGCAGCTTGGGAGGGGCAGCTGAAGCTTTCTTT. Amino acids: CASSLGGAAEAFF.

The chain carries TRBV6-1 and TRBJ1-1; possibly TRBD1 for D (6 bases). The germline V gene has CDR1 MNHNS and CDR2 SASEGT. V dropped 2 bases and J dropped 1 base, with 11 bases sitting between them. The CDR3 runs 15 residues. The CDR3 loop reads CASSEKGGANTEAFF. Written as DNA, the CDR3 is TGTGCCAGCAGTGAAAAAGGGGGGGCGAACACTGAAGCTTTCTTT.

This clone has just one count. The genes are TRBV5-5 and TRBJ2-7, with D maybe TRBD1 (7 bases). Germline V gives CDR1 SGHKS, CDR2 YYEKEE (reference sequence). Trimming removed 3 bases from V and 2 bases from J, with 21 bases in between. The length of the CDR3 is 17 residues. The CDR3 loop is CASSSTFGQGGTYEQYF. As DNA, the CDR3 is TGTGCCAGCAGCTCCACATTTGGCCAGGGGGGAACCTACGAGCAGTACTTC.

This chain uses TRBV28 with TRBJ1-3; D remains ambiguous. CDR1 MDHEN and CDR2 SYDVKM come from the germline V gene. The CDR3 extends over 14 amino acids. Trimming removed 3 bases from V and 4 bases from J, with 10 bases in between. The CDR3 DNA reads as TGTGCCAGCAGTTTCGAGGGCAGGGGAAACACCATATATTTT. Amino acids: CASSFEGRGNTIYF.

The V call is TRBV10-2, the J call TRBJ1-5, with 11 bases identical to TRBD1. Losses at the gene ends were 3 bases for V and 4 bases for J; bases not matched to a gene: 5. CDR3 length equals 16 residues. Germline lookup yields CDR1 WSHSY and CDR2 SAAADI. The DNA of the CDR3 is TGCGCCAGCAGTGATGGAGGGACAGGGGGGAATCAGCCCCAGCATTTT. Its translation is CASSDGGTGGNQPQHF.

The CDR3 reads CASSLGSGGQGAFF. In DNA form, the CDR3 reads TGTGCCAGCAGCTTAGGTTCTGGGGGCCAAGGAGCTTTCTTT. J is TRBJ1-1 and V is TRBV7-9; a possible D gene is TRBD1 (6 bases). Germline V gene lookup returns CDR1 SEHNR and CDR2 FQNEAQ (reference sequence). V gave up 1 base and J gave up 10 bases, with 16 bases separating them. The CDR3 sequence is 14 residues long.

This clone is labeled medium-sized (0.01 to 0.1%). The chain links TRBV5-1 to TRBJ1-4, with TRBD1 as a possible D gene (5 bases). Germline V CDR1 and CDR2: SGHRS, YFSETQ. Trimming removed 0 bases at V and 5 bases at J, with 8 bases between. The CDR3 contains 14 residues. As DNA, the CDR3 is TGCGCCAGCAGCTTGGGACAGATCAATGAAAAACTGTTTTTT. Encoded protein: CASSLGQINEKLFF.

This clone was seen once. The chain couples TRBV4-1 to TRBJ2-7; D remains unclear. Germline values: CDR1 MGHRA, CDR2 YSYEKL. The V end lost 1 base, the J end lost 0 bases, and 16 bases lay between the germline ends. The CDR3 is 17 residues long. The CDR3 region has the DNA TGCGCCAGCAGCCAAGTTTTAGGTCCCCCTATCTCCTACGAGCAGTACTTC. Translation gives CASSQVLGPPISYEQYF.

This clone was seen a handful of times. The V and J genes are TRBV28 and TRBJ2-5; possible D gene TRBD1, 5 bases. The V gene's germline CDR1 is MDHEN and CDR2 SYDVKM. Between the trimmed V and J ends, which lost 4 bases and 2 bases, there was a span of 29 bases. The CDR3 has 20 residues. The CDR3 bases are TGTGCCAGCAGTTACCCCCTGAAGGTGACAGACGATGTCTTACAAGAGACCCAGTACTTC. Its protein product is CASSYPLKVTDDVLQETQYF.

The rearrangement joins TRBV7-6 to TRBJ2-5; D not certain. From germline, CDR1 is SGHVS and CDR2 FNYEAQ. The CDR3 consists of 15 residues. V gave up 2 bases and J gave up 0 bases, with 10 bases separating them. As DNA, the CDR3 is TGTGCCAGCAGCTTAAGGCCTGGGTACCAAGAGACCCAGTACTTC. It yields the protein CASSLRPGYQETQYF.

The genes are TRBV6-6 and TRBJ2-7; the D call may be TRBD1 or TRBD2 (5 bases each). Trimming stripped 3 bases from V and 9 bases from J, with 21 bases between. The CDR3 is 15 residues long. Germline V gene data show CDR1 as MNHNY and CDR2 as SVGAGI (reference sequence). The CDR3 reads CASSYSPGPDKGQYF. DNA of the CDR3: TGTGCCAGCAGTTATTCACCGGGACCCGACAAGGGGCAGTACTTC.

The V and J genes are TRBV30 and TRBJ2-1, with D tentatively TRBD1 or TRBD2 (6 bases each). The CDR3 sequence is 14 residues long. The V end was cut by 4 bases, the J end by 6 bases, with 16 bases between. From germline, CDR1 is GTSNPN and CDR2 SVGIG (reference sequence). CDR3 protein: CAWKGGRNPNEQFF. The CDR3 nucleotides read TGTGCCTGGAAAGGGGGGCGGAATCCCAATGAGCAGTTCTTC.

CDR3: CASSMPGQHSTNEKLFF. Written as DNA, the CDR3 is TGTGCCAGTAGTATGCCGGGACAGCACTCAACTAATGAAAAACTGTTTTTT. This sequence joins TRBV19 and TRBJ1-4; 7 bases line up with TRBD1. Per the germline V gene, CDR1 is LNHDA and CDR2 is SQIVND (reference sequence). This CDR3 comprises 17 residues. Germline trimming cut 3 bases from V and 0 bases from J; bases unmatched to any gene: 7.

The chain employs TRBV6-5 and TRBJ1-1; a weak D match, TRBD1 (6 bases). The V and J ends lost 6 bases and 8 bases respectively, with 10 bases between them. CDR1 and CDR2 from the germline V gene are MNHEY and SVGAGI. CDR3 size: 11 residues. In nucleotides, the CDR3 is TGTGCCAGCAGGAATGGGACAGAAGCTTTCTTT. It codes for CASRNGTEAFF.

The genes are TRBV11-2 and TRBJ1-1; D gene unclear. The CDR3 is 18 residues long. Trimming took 4 bases from V and 11 from J, leaving 32 bases between them. Per germline, CDR1 SGHAT and CDR2 FQNNGV. The CDR3 DNA sequence: TGTGCCAGCAGCTCCCAGCCTCGAGCTAAGGGATATAACCAGGAGGCTTTCTTT. Protein: CASSSQPRAKGYNQEAFF.

The chain uses TRBV7-2 and TRBJ2-7; 11 nucleotides line up with TRBD2. Germline trimming cut 2 bases from V and 7 bases from J; bases unmatched to any gene: 7. Looked up from germline, CDR1 is SGHTA and CDR2 is FQGNSA. The CDR3 runs 15 residues. This CDR3 is CASSLRSSGRREQYF. The CDR3 DNA follows: TGTGCCAGCAGCTTAAGGTCTAGCGGGAGGCGTGAGCAGTACTTC.

This clone has only one observation. The CDR3 DNA reads TGTGCCAGTAGTATAGTCCTAGGCCTCGAAGCCGAGCAGTTCTTC. Translated, it gives CASSIVLGLEAEQFF. This chain uses TRBV19 with TRBJ2-1; D is ambiguous. Trimming took 1 base from V and 10 from J, leaving 17 bases between them. CDR1 is LNHDA, CDR2 SQIVND, per germline (reference sequence). The CDR3 has 15 residues.

This chain joins TRBV7-2 and TRBJ1-1; D call uncertain. The CDR3 runs to 13 residues. V was shortened by 5 bases and J by 0 bases, with 7 bases between the two germline ends. Looked up from germline, CDR1 is SGHTA and CDR2 is FQGNSA. This CDR3 reads CASSDYMNTEAFF. The CDR3 coding sequence is TGTGCCAGCAGCGACTATATGAACACTGAAGCTTTCTTT.